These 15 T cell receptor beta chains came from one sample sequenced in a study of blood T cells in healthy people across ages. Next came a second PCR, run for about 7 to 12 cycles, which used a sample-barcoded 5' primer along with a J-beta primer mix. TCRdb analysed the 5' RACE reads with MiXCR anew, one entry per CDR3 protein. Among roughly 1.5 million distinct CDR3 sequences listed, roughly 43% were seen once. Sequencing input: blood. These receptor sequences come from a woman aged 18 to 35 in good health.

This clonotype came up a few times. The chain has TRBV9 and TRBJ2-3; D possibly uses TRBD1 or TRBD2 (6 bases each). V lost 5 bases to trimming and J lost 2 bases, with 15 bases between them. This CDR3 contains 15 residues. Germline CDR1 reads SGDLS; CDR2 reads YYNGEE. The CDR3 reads CASSAIGGTTDTQYF. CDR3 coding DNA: TGTGCCAGCAGTGCAATAGGGGGGACCACAGATACGCAGTATTTT.

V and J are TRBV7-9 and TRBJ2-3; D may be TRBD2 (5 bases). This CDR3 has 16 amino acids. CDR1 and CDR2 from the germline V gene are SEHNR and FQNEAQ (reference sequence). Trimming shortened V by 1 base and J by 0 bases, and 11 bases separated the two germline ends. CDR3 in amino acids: CASSLERTSSTDTQYF. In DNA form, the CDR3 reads TGTGCCAGCAGCTTAGAGAGGACTTCGAGCACAGATACGCAGTATTTT.

CDR3 sequence: CASSGGQGTNQPQHF. The CDR3, as DNA: TGTGCCAGCAGTGGGGGACAGGGGACTAATCAGCCCCAGCATTTT. The chain has TRBV6-1 and TRBJ1-5; TRBD1 aligns across 10 bases. The CDR3 extends over 15 amino acids. Losses at the gene ends were 4 bases for V and 4 bases for J; bases not matched to a gene: 4. Per germline, CDR1 MNHNS and CDR2 SASEGT.

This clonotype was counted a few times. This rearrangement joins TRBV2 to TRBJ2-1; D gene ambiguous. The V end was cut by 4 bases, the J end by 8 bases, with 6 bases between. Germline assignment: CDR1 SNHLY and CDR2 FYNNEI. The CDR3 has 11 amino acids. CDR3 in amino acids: CASSGVDEQFF. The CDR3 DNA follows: TGTGCCAGCAGTGGGGTCGATGAGCAGTTCTTC.

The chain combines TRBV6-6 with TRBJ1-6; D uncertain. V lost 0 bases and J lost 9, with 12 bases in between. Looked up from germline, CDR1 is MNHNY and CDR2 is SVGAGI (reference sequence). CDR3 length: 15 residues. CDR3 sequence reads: CASSYSGRVGSPLHF. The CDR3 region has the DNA TGTGCCAGCAGTTACTCGGGCAGAGTGGGTTCACCCCTCCACTTT.

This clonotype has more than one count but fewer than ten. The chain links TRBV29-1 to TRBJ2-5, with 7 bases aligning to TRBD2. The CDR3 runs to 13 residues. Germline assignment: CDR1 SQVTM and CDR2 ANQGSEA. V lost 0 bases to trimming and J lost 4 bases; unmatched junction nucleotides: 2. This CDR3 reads CSVEEWEGETQYF. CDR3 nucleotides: TGCAGCGTTGAAGAGTGGGAGGGAGAGACCCAGTACTTC.

CDR3 sequence reads: CASSLGGIRTVETQYF. The CDR3 region has the DNA TGTGCCAGCAGCTTAGGAGGGATCAGAACCGTGGAGACCCAGTACTTC. V usage is TRBV11-3 and J usage is TRBJ2-5, with D perhaps TRBD2 (5 bases). This CDR3 comprises 16 residues. V was shortened by 1 base and J by 5 bases, with 17 bases between the two germline ends. Germline V gives CDR1 SGHNT, CDR2 YENEEA.

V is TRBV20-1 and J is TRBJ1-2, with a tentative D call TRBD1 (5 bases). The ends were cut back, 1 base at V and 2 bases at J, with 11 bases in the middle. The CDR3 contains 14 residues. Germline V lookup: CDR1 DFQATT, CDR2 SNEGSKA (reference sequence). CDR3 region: CSARAGTGNYGYTF. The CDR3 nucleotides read TGCAGTGCTAGAGCCGGGACGGGGAACTATGGCTACACCTTC.

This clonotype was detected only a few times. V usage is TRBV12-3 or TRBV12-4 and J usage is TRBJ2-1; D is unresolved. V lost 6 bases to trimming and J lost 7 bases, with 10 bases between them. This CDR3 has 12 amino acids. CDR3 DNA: TGTGCCAGCAGCATGGAGACGAATGAGCAGTTCTTC. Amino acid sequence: CASSMETNEQFF.

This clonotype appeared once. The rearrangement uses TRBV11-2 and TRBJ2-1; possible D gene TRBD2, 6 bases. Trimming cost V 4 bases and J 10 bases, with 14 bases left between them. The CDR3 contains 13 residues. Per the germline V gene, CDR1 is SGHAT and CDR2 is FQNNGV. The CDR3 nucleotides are TGTGCCAGCAGCTCACGCGCTGGGGGGGAGCAGTTCTTC. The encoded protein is CASSSRAGGEQFF.

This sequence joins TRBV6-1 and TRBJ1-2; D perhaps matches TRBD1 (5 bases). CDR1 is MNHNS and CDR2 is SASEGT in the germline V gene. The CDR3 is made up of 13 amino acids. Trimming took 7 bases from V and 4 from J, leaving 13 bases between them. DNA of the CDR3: TGTGCCAGCACCCAGGGTTACGGCTATGGCTACACCTTC. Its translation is CASTQGYGYGYTF.

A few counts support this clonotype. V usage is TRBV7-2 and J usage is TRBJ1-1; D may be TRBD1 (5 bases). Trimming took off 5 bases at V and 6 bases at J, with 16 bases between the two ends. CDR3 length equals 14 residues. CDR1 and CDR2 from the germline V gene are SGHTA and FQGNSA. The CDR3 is CASSQAAGHPEAFF. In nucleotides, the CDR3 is TGTGCCAGCAGCCAAGCGGCAGGGCACCCTGAAGCTTTCTTT. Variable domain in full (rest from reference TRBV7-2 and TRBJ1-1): GAGVSQSPSNKVTEKGKDVELRCDPISGHTALYWYRQSLGQGLEFLIYFQGNSAPDKSGLPSDRFSAERTGGSVSTLTIQRTQQEDSAVYLCASSQAAGHPEAFFGQGTRLTVV.

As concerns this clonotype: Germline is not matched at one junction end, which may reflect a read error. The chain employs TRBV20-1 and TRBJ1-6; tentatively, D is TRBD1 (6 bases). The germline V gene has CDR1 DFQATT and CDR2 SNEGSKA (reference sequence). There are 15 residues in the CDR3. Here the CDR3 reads CSVRDGQSYNSPLHF. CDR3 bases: TGCAGTGTTAGAGACGGACAGTCCTATAATTCACCCCTCCACTTT.

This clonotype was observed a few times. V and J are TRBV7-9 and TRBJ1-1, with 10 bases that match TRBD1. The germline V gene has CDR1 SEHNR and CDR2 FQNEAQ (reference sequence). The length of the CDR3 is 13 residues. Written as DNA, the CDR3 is TGTGCTCAGACAGGGGGCAGTGGTACTGAAGCTTTCTTT. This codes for CAQTGGSGTEAFF.

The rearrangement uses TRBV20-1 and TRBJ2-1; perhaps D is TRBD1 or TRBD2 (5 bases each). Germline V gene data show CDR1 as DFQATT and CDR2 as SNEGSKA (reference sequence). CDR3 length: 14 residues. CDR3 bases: TGCAGCCTTTGGGCAGGGAGCTCCTACAATGAGCAGTTCTTC. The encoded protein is CSLWAGSSYNEQFF.